This T cell receptor beta chain was documented in a study of beta chain features in type 1 diabetes. Study-level points and caveats: Type 1 diabetes patients showed a moderate but significant shortening of TCRB CDR3s in all four CD4+ subsets. At VDJ recombination sites, type 1 diabetes patients had fewer insertions and more deleted nucleotides.

Sequencing targeted expressed TCRB transcripts, as all isolated RNA had been reverse transcribed. TCRdb keeps only in-frame clones here, not all; method: immunoSEQ multiplex PCR. The data contain about 370,000 clones, about 10% of them singletons. A few counts support this clone. Antigen unknown. CDR3 size: 15 residues. Germline lookup yields CDR1 SGDLS and CDR2 YYNGEE. The trim removed 0 bases at V and 5 bases at J, leaving 6 bases unmatched. This clonotype was sampled from a man aged 30 to 45 with type 1 diabetes. This chain uses TRBV9 with TRBJ2-5; 8 nucleotides match TRBD2. The sequenced sample consisted of central memory CD4+ T cells from blood. CDR3: CASSVAPGGYETQYF. The DNA of the CDR3 is TGTGCCAGCAGCGTAGCTCCGGGAGGGTACGAGACCCAGTACTTC.